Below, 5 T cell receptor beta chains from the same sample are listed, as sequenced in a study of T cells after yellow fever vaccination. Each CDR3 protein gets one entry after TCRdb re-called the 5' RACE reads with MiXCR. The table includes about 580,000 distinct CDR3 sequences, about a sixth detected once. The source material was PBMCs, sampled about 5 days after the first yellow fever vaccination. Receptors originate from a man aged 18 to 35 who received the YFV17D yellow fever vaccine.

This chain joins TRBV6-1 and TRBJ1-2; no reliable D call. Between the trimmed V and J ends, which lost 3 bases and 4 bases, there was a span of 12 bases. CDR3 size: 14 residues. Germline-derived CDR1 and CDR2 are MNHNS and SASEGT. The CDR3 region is CASSDGGLIYGYTF. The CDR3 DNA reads TGTGCCAGCAGTGACGGCGGCTTAATCTATGGCTACACCTTC.

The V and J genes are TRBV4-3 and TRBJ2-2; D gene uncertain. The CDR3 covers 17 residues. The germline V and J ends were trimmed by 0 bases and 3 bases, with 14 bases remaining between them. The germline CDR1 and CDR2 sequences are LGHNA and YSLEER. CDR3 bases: TGCGCCAGCAGCCAAGATTCCCTCGCCATCGACACCGGGGAGCTGTTTTTT. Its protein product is CASSQDSLAIDTGELFF.

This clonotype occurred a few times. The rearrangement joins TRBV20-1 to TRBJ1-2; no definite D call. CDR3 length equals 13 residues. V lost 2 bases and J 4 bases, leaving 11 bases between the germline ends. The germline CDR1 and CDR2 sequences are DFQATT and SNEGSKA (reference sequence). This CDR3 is CSARIRTSYGYTF. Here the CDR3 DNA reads TGCAGTGCTAGAATCCGGACTTCCTATGGCTACACCTTC.

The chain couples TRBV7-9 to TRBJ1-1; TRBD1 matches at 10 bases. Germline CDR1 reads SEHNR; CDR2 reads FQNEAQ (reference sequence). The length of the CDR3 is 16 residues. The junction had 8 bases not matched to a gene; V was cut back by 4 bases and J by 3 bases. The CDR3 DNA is TGTGCCAGCAGCTCCTCGACAGGGGGCAGGTACACTGAAGCTTTCTTT. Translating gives CASSSSTGGRYTEAFF.

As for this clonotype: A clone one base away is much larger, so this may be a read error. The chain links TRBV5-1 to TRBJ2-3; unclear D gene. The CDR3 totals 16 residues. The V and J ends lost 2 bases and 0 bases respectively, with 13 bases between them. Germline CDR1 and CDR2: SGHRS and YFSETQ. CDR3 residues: CASSLGITASTDTQYF. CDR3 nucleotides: TGCGCCAGCAGCTTAGGTATTACGGCTAGCACAGATACGCAGTATTTT.